This TCR beta chain was retrieved from a study of shared clonotypes between healthy human individuals. Study details: CD8 memory received one plate per donor, CD8 naive two, CD4 memory three and CD4 naive three. The study's findings and limits: Generation probability values for non-shared clonotypes were lower than those for clonotypes shared by all four donors.

Profiled with immunoSEQ multiplex PCR; TCRdb holds only in-frame clones, not every one. Of roughly 2.6 million clones detected, more than 80% appear once; the ten largest clones hold about 0.13%. V was cut by 5 bases and J by 2 bases, with 13 bases left in between. Looked up from germline, CDR1 is SGHVS and CDR2 is FQNEAQ. The CDR3 is 14 amino acids. With respect to this clone: The antigen remains unidentified.

This sequence originates from a young man in good health. The V call is TRBV7-8, the J call TRBJ2-7; tentatively, D is TRBD1 or TRBD2 (5 bases each). The sample consisted of naive CD4+ T cells sorted from blood. Subset specified: CD45RA+ positively selected. This CDR3 is CASSARDGAYEQYF. CDR3 bases: TGTGCCAGCAGCGCCCGGGACGGGGCCTACGAGCAGTACTTC. The variable domain in full, completed from reference TRBV7-8 and TRBJ2-7, reads GAGVSQSPRYKVAKRGQDVALRCDPISGHVSLFWYQQALGQGPEFLTYFQNEAQLDKSGLPSDRFFAERPEGSVSTLKIQRTQQEDSAVYLCASSARDGAYEQYFGPGTRLTVT.